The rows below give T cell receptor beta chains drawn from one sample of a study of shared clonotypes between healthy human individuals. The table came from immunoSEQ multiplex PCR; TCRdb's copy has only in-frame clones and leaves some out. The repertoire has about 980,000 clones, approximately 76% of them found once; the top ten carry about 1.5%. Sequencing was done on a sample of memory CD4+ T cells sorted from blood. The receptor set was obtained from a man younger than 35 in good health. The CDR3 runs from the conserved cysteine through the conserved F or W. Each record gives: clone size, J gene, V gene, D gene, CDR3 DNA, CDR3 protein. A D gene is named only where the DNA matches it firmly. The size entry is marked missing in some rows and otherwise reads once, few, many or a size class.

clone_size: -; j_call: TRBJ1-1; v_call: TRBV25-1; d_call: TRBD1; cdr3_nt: TGTGCCACCACCCCGGGACAGCAGAACACTGAAGCTTTCTTT; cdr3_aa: CATTPGQQNTEAFF
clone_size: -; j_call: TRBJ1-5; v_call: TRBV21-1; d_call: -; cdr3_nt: TGTGCCACCCCCGGGACAGGGATACGTTTGGGCAATCAGCCCCAGCATTTT; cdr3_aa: CATPGTGIRLGNQPQHF
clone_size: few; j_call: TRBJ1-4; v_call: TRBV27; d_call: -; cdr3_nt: TGTGCCAGCAGTTTTGGTCAGGCTAATGAAAAACTGTTTTTT; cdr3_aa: CASSFGQANEKLFF
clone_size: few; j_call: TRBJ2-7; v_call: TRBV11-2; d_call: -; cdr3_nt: TGTGCCAGCAGCCTCGGCCTCGAGCAGTACTTC; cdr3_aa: CASSLGLEQYF
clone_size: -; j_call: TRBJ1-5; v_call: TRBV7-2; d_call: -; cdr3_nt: TGTGCCAGCAGCTTAGAATTGGAACAGCCCCAGCATTTT; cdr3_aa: CASSLELEQPQHF
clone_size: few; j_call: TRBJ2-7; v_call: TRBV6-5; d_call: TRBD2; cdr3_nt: TGTGCCAGCAGTTCACTAGCGGCCCCCTACGAGCAGTACTTC; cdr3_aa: CASSSLAAPYEQYF
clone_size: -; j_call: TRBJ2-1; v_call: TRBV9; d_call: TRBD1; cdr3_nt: TGTGCCAGCAGCCCGACCACAGGGGCCGATGAGCAGTTCTTC; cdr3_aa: CASSPTTGADEQFF
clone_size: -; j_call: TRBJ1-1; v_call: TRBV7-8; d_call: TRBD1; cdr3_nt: TGTGCCAGCAGCTTAGGGACAGGGTGGTACACTGAAGCTTTCTTT; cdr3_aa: CASSLGTGWYTEAFF
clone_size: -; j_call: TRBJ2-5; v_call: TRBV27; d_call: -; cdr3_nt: TGTGCCGGCGCTTTTGCCCAAGAGACCCAGTACTTC; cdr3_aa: CAGAFAQETQYF
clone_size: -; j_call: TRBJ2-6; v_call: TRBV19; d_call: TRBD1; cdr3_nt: TGTGCCAGTAGTTCGCAGGGGGCTCGGGTTGGGGCCAACGTCCTGACTTTC; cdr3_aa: CASSSQGARVGANVLTF
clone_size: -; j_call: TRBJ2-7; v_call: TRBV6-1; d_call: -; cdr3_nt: TGTGCCAGCACTATAGGACACAAGACCTACGAGCAGTACTTC; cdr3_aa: CASTIGHKTYEQYF